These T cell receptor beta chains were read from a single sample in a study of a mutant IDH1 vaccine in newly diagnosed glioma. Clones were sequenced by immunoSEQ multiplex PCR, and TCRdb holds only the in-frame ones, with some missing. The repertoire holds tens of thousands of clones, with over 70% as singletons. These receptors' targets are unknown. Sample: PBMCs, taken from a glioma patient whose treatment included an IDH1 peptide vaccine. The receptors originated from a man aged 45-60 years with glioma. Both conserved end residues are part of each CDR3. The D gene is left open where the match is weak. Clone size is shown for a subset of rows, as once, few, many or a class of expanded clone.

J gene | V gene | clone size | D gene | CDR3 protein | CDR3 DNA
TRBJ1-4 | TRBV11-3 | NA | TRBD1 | CASSPSGTGSNEKLFF | TGTGCCAGCAGCCCCTCCGGGACAGGGTCTAATGAAAAACTGTTTTTT
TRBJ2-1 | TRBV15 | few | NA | CATSVTRDNHYNEQFF | TGTGCCACCAGCGTCACCCGGGACAACCATTACAATGAGCAGTTCTTC
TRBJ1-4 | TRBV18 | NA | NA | CASSLGQENEKLFF | TGTGCCAGCTCACTTGGGCAGGAGAATGAAAAACTGTTTTTT
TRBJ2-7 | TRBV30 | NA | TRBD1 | CAWSGPGQGVYEQYF | TGTGCCTGGAGTGGACCGGGACAGGGCGTTTACGAGCAGTACTTC
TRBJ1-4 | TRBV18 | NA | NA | CASSQGSNEKLFF | TGTGCCAGCTCGCAGGGCTCTAATGAAAAACTGTTTTTT
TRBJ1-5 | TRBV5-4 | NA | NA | CASSFGSNQPQHF | TGTGCCAGCAGCTTTGGGAGCAATCAGCCCCAGCATTTT
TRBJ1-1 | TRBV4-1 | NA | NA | CASSQFTPNTEAFF | TGCGCCAGCAGCCAATTTACGCCAAACACTGAAGCTTTCTTT
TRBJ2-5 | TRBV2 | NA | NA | CASVDGMRETQYF | TGTGCCAGCGTGGACGGGATGCGAGAGACCCAGTACTTC
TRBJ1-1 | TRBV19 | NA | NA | CASSIPGPSNTEAFF | TGTGCCAGTAGTATCCCGGGACCATCGAACACTGAAGCTTTCTTT
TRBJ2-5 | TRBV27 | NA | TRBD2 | CASSLLAGDQETQYF | TGTGCCAGCAGTTTACTAGCGGGGGACCAAGAGACCCAGTACTTC
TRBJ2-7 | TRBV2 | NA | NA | CASSEALGHAYEQYF | TGTGCCAGCAGTGAAGCGCTGGGACACGCCTACGAGCAGTACTTC
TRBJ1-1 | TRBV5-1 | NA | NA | CASSRRQDNTEAFF | TGCGCCAGCAGCCGCAGGCAGGATAACACTGAAGCTTTCTTT
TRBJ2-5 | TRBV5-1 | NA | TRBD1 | CASSVGQGETQYF | TGCGCCAGCAGCGTTGGACAGGGGGAGACCCAGTACTTC
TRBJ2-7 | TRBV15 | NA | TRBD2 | CATSSGLGVVYEQYF | TGTGCCACCTCTTCTGGACTAGGGGTGGTCTACGAGCAGTACTTC
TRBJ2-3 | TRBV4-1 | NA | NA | CASSQTASPPDTQYF | TGCGCCAGCAGCCAGACCGCTAGCCCCCCAGATACGCAGTATTTT
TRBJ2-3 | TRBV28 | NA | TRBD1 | CASARTGGTDTQYF | TGTGCCAGCGCAAGGACAGGGGGCACAGATACGCAGTATTTT
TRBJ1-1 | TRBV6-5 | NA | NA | CASRYRVETEAFF | TGTGCCAGCAGGTACAGGGTAGAAACTGAAGCTTTCTTT
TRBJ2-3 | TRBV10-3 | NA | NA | CAISEGVDTQYF | TGTGCCATCAGTGAGGGGGTAGATACGCAGTATTTT
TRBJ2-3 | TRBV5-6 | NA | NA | CASTLAATDTQYF | TGTGCCAGCACCCTCGCAGCCACAGATACGCAGTATTTT
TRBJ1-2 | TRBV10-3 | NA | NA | CAISESYGYTF | TGTGCCATCAGTGAGTCTTATGGCTACACCTTC
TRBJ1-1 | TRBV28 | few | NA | CAGSTDRTEAFF | TGTGCCGGTTCAACAGATAGGACTGAAGCTTTCTTT
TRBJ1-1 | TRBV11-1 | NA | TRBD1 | CASSLARTGAEAFF | TGTGCCAGCAGCTTAGCGAGGACAGGGGCTGAAGCTTTCTTT
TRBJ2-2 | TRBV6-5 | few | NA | CASRSNTGELFF | TGTGCCAGCAGGAGCAACACCGGGGAGCTGTTTTTT
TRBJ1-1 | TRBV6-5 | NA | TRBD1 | CASRRQGGFAAFF | TGTGCCAGCAGACGACAGGGAGGGTTCGCGGCTTTCTTT
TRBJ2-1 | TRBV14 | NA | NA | CASSSDNYNEQFF | TGTGCCAGCAGCTCGGACAACTACAATGAGCAGTTCTTC
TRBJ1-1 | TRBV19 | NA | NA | CASSIGGYTEAFF | TGTGCCAGTAGTATCGGGGGGTACACTGAAGCTTTCTTT
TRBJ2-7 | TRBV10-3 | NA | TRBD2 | CAISEISLAGGSEQYF | TGTGCCATCAGCGAAATTTCACTAGCGGGGGGCTCCGAGCAGTACTTC
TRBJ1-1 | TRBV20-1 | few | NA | CSARDQSAFF | TGCAGTGCTAGAGATCAGTCGGCTTTCTTT
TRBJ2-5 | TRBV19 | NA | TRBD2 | CASSIRLAAYQETQYF | TGTGCCAGTAGTATTCGACTAGCGGCGTACCAAGAGACCCAGTACTTC
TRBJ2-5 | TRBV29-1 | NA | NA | CSVTRGRQETQYF | TGCAGCGTTACCCGGGGGAGACAAGAGACCCAGTACTTC
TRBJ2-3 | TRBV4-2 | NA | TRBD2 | CASSQGGSGTDTQYF | TGTGCCAGCAGCCAAGGGGGTAGCGGGACAGATACGCAGTATTTT
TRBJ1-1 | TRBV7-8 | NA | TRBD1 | CASSPTGGAGTEAFF | TGTGCCAGCAGCCCGACAGGGGGCGCGGGAACTGAAGCTTTCTTT
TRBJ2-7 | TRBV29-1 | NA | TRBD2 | CSVGLAGVGEQYF | TGCAGCGTTGGATTAGCGGGAGTTGGTGAGCAGTACTTC
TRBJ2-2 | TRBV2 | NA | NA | CASSRDTGELFF | TGTGCCAGCAGCCGGGACACCGGGGAGCTGTTTTTT
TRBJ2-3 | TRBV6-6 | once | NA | CASSYGPQGGDTQYF | TGTGCCAGCAGTTACGGACCACAGGGAGGAGATACGCAGTATTTT
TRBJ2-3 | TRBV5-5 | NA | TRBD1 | CASRNPAGGSADTQYF | TGTGCCAGCAGAAATCCTGCAGGGGGTAGCGCAGATACGCAGTATTTT
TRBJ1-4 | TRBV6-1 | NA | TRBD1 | CASSAGTGSGATNEKLFF | TGTGCCAGCAGTGCCGGGACAGGGAGTGGTGCAACTAATGAAAAACTGTTTTTT
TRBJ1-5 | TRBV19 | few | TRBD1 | CASSGNRGIGQPQHF | TGTGCCAGTAGCGGAAACAGGGGAATTGGTCAGCCCCAGCATTTT
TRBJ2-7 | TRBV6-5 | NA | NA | CASSPRSYEQYF | TGTGCCAGCAGTCCCCGGTCCTACGAGCAGTACTTC
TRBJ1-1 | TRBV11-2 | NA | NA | CASSFPGQNTEAFF | TGTGCCAGCAGCTTTCCCGGACAGAACACTGAAGCTTTCTTT
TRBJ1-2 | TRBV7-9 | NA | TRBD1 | CASSPTGTGGLGGYTF | TGTGCCAGCAGCCCAACCGGGACAGGGGGCTTAGGCGGCTACACCTTC
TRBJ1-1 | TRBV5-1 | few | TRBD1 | CASSFEGANTEAFF | TGCGCCAGCAGCTTTGAGGGGGCGAACACTGAAGCTTTCTTT
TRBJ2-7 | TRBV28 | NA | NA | CASSLWEAGEQYF | TGTGCCAGCAGTTTATGGGAGGCTGGGGAGCAGTACTTC
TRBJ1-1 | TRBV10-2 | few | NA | CASSEWNTEAFF | TGCGCCAGCAGTGAGTGGAACACTGAAGCTTTCTTT
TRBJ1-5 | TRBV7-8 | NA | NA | CASSLATQDQPQHF | TGTGCCAGCAGCTTAGCGACGCAAGATCAGCCCCAGCATTTT
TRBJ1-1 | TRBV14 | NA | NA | CASSQLMNTEAFF | TGTGCCAGCAGCCAACTTATGAACACTGAAGCTTTCTTT
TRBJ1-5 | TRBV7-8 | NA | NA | CASSYPSWRVYSNQPQHF | TGTGCCAGCAGCTATCCATCCTGGAGAGTTTATAGCAATCAGCCCCAGCATTTT
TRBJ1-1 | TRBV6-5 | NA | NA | CASSFGSGRSTEAFF | TGTGCCAGCAGTTTTGGGTCGGGTAGGAGCACTGAAGCTTTCTTT
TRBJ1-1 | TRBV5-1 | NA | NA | CASNSLTSLNTEAFF | TGCGCCAGCAATTCCCTGACAAGTTTGAACACTGAAGCTTTCTTT
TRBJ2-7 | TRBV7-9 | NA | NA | CASSLIAATSYEQYF | TGTGCCAGCAGCTTAATTGCGGCGACCTCCTACGAGCAGTACTTC
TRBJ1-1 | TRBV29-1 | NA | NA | CSARSGGTEAFF | TGCAGCGCCAGAAGTGGGGGCACTGAAGCTTTCTTT
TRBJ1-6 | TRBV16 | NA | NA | CATSRGRGGNSPLHF | TGTGCCACCTCGCGGGGCAGGGGAGGTAATTCACCCCTCCACTTT
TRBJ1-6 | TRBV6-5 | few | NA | CASNRGRGDSLHF | TGTGCCAGCAATCGGGGGAGGGGGGATTCCCTCCACTTT